The 15 T cell receptor beta chains in this list originate from one sample, sequenced in a study of T cells expressing NK-cell markers (dated by TCRdb to 2020 to 2021). The method behind the library was 5' RACE. Sequencing instrument: Illumina HiSeq 2000. Following TCRdb reprocessing, every CDR3 protein sequence forms one entry, and DNA is not provided. The sample table records 550,000 to 600,000 distinct CDR3 sequences. The ten largest clones represent approximately 3.6% of the sample. The source material was blood T cells: a sorted CD56 or NKG2C T cell subset, CD4+ or CD8+ T cells, or bulk PBMC T cells (not recorded which). The receptor set was obtained from a man between 18 and 35 years old in good health. Donor details come from another sample of the same person, matched by shared clones.

The V gene is TRBV10-1, the J gene TRBJ2-2; TCRdb names TRBD2, which stays unverified in the absence of DNA. This CDR3 is built from 15 residues. Germline-derived CDR1 and CDR2 are WNHNN and SYGVQD (reference sequence). Here the CDR3 reads CASSESLAGTGELFF.

The chain employs TRBV6-6 and TRBJ2-3; TCRdb reports TRBD1, a call that lacks DNA to check it against. Germline V gene data show CDR1 as MNHNY and CDR2 as SVGAGI (reference sequence). The CDR3 has 12 residues. The CDR3 is CASRWGLDTQYF.

The rearrangement links TRBV11-1 to TRBJ2-7; TCRdb reports TRBD1, a call that lacks DNA to check it against. Germline assignment: CDR1 SGHAT and CDR2 FQDESV (reference sequence). The CDR3 consists of 15 residues. This chain's CDR3 is CASSSRGTGGYEQYF. The whole variable domain, remainder taken from reference TRBV11-1 and TRBJ2-7, is EAEVAQSPRYKITEKSQAVAFWCDPISGHATLYWYRQILGQGPELLVQFQDESVVDDSQLPKDRFSAERLKGVDSTLKIQPAELGDSAMYLCASSSRGTGGYEQYFGPGTRLTVT.

The chain employs TRBV10-3 and TRBJ2-3. The CDR3 contains 17 residues. Germline V gene data show CDR1 as ENHRY and CDR2 as SYGVKD. CDR3: CAISESKVSKDTDTQYF.

The rearrangement links TRBV6-1 to TRBJ1-1; TCRdb's assignment of TRBD1 cannot be checked, as there is no DNA. The CDR3 runs 15 residues. Germline V CDR1 and CDR2: MNHNS, SASEGT. The CDR3 region is CASSMWGRMNTEAFF.

V is TRBV7-6 and J is TRBJ1-5; the D gene TCRdb calls, TRBD1, cannot be checked with no DNA. The CDR3 extends over 15 amino acids. Germline CDR1 SGHVS, CDR2 FNYEAQ. CDR3 region: CASSLGQADNQPQHF.

The chain links TRBV7-9 to TRBJ1-1; TCRdb indicates TRBD1, and absent DNA this call remains unverified. Germline V gene sequence: CDR1 SEHNR, CDR2 FQNEAQ (reference sequence). This CDR3 region has 15 residues. CDR3 protein: CASSSLDTEDTEAFF.

V usage is TRBV12-3 or TRBV12-4 and J usage is TRBJ2-7; TCRdb's assignment of TRBD2 cannot be checked, as there is no DNA. The CDR3 contains 14 residues. CDR3 loop: CASRNRDSGPGQYF.

V is TRBV7-8 and J is TRBJ2-5; TCRdb's D call, TRBD1, is unchecked because there is no DNA. The CDR3 is made up of 14 amino acids. Germline CDR1 SGHVS, CDR2 FQNEAQ. This chain's CDR3 is CASRIRGRAETQYF.

The chain is built from TRBV6-5 and TRBJ2-5; TCRdb names TRBD2, which stays unverified in the absence of DNA. CDR3 length: 15 residues. Germline CDR1 and CDR2: MNHEY and SVGAGI. CDR3 region: CASSSLAGDQETQYF.

The chain uses TRBV4-1 and TRBJ1-2. Germline V lookup: CDR1 MGHRA, CDR2 YSYEKL. The CDR3 loop spans 16 amino acids. The CDR3 sequence is CASSPGQFFQLDGYTF.

The chain carries TRBV5-1 and TRBJ2-3; as DNA is missing, the TRBD2 call by TCRdb cannot be tested. This CDR3 has 16 amino acids. Per the germline V gene, CDR1 is SGHRS and CDR2 is YFSETQ. CDR3 sequence: CASSGRLAGSTDTQYF.

CDR3 protein: CSVERSTYSNQPQHF. V gene TRBV20-1 combines with J gene TRBJ1-5. CDR3 length equals 15 residues. Per the germline V gene, CDR1 is DFQATT and CDR2 is SNEGSKA (reference sequence).

The chain couples TRBV6-2 or TRBV6-3 to TRBJ2-7; TCRdb gives TRBD1 as the D gene, but with no DNA this cannot be confirmed. The CDR3 spans 15 residues. Germline V gene data show CDR1 as MNHEY and CDR2 as SVGEGT. The chain's CDR3 is CASSYSQGEPNEQYF.

The gene calls are TRBV5-1 and TRBJ2-5; TCRdb calls TRBD1, which cannot be checked without DNA. CDR3 length equals 17 residues. Germline V CDR1 and CDR2: SGHRS, YFSETQ. CDR3 region: CASRRDPWGILEETQYF.